Listed below are T cell receptor beta chains from one sample, sequenced in a study of post-analysis software for immune sequencing data. TCRdb re-derived calls from the PCR reads in MiXCR, one entry per CDR3 protein. The table includes hundreds of thousands of distinct CDR3 sequences, 25% to 30% detected once. Sequencing was performed on blood. The receptors were sampled from a girl aged 10 to 17 with multiple sclerosis. Both conserved end residues are part of each CDR3. The order of the fields is J gene, V gene, clone size, D gene, CDR3 DNA, CDR3 protein. A D gene is named only where the DNA matches it firmly. Expanded clones are given a class, and other clones once, few, many or no size at all.

J gene: TRBJ1-1
V gene: TRBV6-5
clone size: NA
D gene: TRBD1
CDR3 DNA: TGTGCCAGCAGTTATGCCGGGACAGGGGGTCGAGAAGCTTTCTTT
CDR3 protein: CASSYAGTGGREAFF

J gene: TRBJ2-7
V gene: TRBV5-6
clone size: NA
D gene: TRBD1
CDR3 DNA: TGTGCCAGCAGCACGGGACAGCTCCTTTCCTACGAGCAGTACTTC
CDR3 protein: CASSTGQLLSYEQYF

J gene: TRBJ2-1
V gene: TRBV6-2/TRBV6-3
clone size: NA
D gene: NA
CDR3 DNA: TGTGCCAGCAGTGTCGACGGACTGAGCTCCTACAATGAGCAGTTCTTC
CDR3 protein: CASSVDGLSSYNEQFF

J gene: TRBJ2-3
V gene: TRBV29-1
clone size: many
D gene: NA
CDR3 DNA: TGCAGCGTTGAATACTCAGATACGCAGTATTTT
CDR3 protein: CSVEYSDTQYF

J gene: TRBJ2-7
V gene: TRBV28
clone size: NA
D gene: TRBD1
CDR3 DNA: TGTGCCAGCAGCACCCCGGCCCGGGACAGGGAATACAATGAGCAGTACTTC
CDR3 protein: CASSTPARDREYNEQYF

J gene: TRBJ2-5
V gene: TRBV4-2
clone size: NA
D gene: NA
CDR3 DNA: TGTGCCAGCAGCCAAGATCTGGTCGAGGGCTTGGCGGTTTGGACCCAGTACTTC
CDR3 protein: CASSQDLVEGLAVWTQYF

J gene: TRBJ2-1
V gene: TRBV5-1
clone size: NA
D gene: NA
CDR3 DNA: TGCGCCAGCAGCTTCAACCCCACAGGGACGGAGCAGTTCTTC
CDR3 protein: CASSFNPTGTEQFF

J gene: TRBJ1-5
V gene: TRBV10-3
clone size: few
D gene: NA
CDR3 DNA: TGTGCCGTCGGGTCAACACAGGGCAATCAGCCCCAGCATTTT
CDR3 protein: CAVGSTQGNQPQHF

J gene: TRBJ2-7
V gene: TRBV28
clone size: NA
D gene: NA
CDR3 DNA: TGTGCCAGCAGTTTCGTTATTAGCGGCTACAATGAGCAGTACTTC
CDR3 protein: CASSFVISGYNEQYF

J gene: TRBJ2-3
V gene: TRBV28
clone size: NA
D gene: NA
CDR3 DNA: TGTACCAGCTACAAGGGGCGGGGCACAGATACGCAGTATTTT
CDR3 protein: CTSYKGRGTDTQYF

J gene: TRBJ2-1
V gene: TRBV28
clone size: NA
D gene: TRBD2
CDR3 DNA: TGTGCCAGCAGTTTAGGACTAGCGGGAGAGAATGAGCAGTTCTTC
CDR3 protein: CASSLGLAGENEQFF

J gene: TRBJ2-1
V gene: TRBV9
clone size: NA
D gene: NA
CDR3 DNA: TGTGCCAGCAGCGTACCTGGACAGCACGAGCAGTTCTTC
CDR3 protein: CASSVPGQHEQFF

J gene: TRBJ2-6
V gene: TRBV27
clone size: few
D gene: TRBD1
CDR3 DNA: TGTGCCAGCAGTTTATCGCCGTGGGACAGGGGGCATGGAGCTGGGGCCAACGTCCTGACTTTC
CDR3 protein: CASSLSPWDRGHGAGANVLTF

J gene: TRBJ1-2
V gene: TRBV7-2
clone size: few
D gene: NA
CDR3 DNA: TGTGCCAGCACCCCCGGACCGGTGGCGTCAAGATATGGCTACACCTTC
CDR3 protein: CASTPGPVASRYGYTF

J gene: TRBJ2-5
V gene: TRBV27
clone size: many
D gene: TRBD2
CDR3 DNA: TGTGCCAGCAGACGACTAGCGGGAGGGCTGGAGACCCAGTACTTC
CDR3 protein: CASRRLAGGLETQYF

J gene: TRBJ2-2
V gene: TRBV27
clone size: NA
D gene: NA
CDR3 DNA: TGTGCCAGCAGTTTATGGCGGGGCAGAGGCGGGGAGCTGTTTTTT
CDR3 protein: CASSLWRGRGGELFF

J gene: TRBJ2-2
V gene: TRBV10-3
clone size: NA
D gene: TRBD2
CDR3 DNA: TGTGCCATCACTAAGGGACTAGGGGACATCGGGGAGCTGTTTTTT
CDR3 protein: CAITKGLGDIGELFF

J gene: TRBJ2-7
V gene: TRBV5-5
clone size: few
D gene: TRBD2
CDR3 DNA: TGTGCCAGCAGCTCTGGACGGGGGACTACCCACGAGCAGTACTTC
CDR3 protein: CASSSGRGTTHEQYF

J gene: TRBJ2-1
V gene: TRBV6-2/TRBV6-3
clone size: few
D gene: TRBD1
CDR3 DNA: TGTGCCAGCAGTTACGGGACAGACTCCTACAATGAGCAGTTCTTC
CDR3 protein: CASSYGTDSYNEQFF

J gene: TRBJ1-1
V gene: TRBV20-1
clone size: once
D gene: NA
CDR3 DNA: TGCAGGTCACAGGGGAACACTGAAGCTTTCTTT
CDR3 protein: CRSQGNTEAFF

J gene: TRBJ2-5
V gene: TRBV5-6
clone size: NA
D gene: TRBD1
CDR3 DNA: TGTGCCAGCAGCCGAGGGGGACCTGGGACAGCGCTGACGTCCCAGTACTTC
CDR3 protein: CASSRGGPGTALTSQYF

J gene: TRBJ1-1
V gene: TRBV20-1
clone size: NA
D gene: TRBD1
CDR3 DNA: TGCAGTGCTAGAGTGCAAACAGGGGGAGTCACTGAAGCTTTCTTT
CDR3 protein: CSARVQTGGVTEAFF

J gene: TRBJ1-5
V gene: TRBV28
clone size: NA
D gene: NA
CDR3 DNA: TGTGCCAGCAGAAGTGAGGGGGACTCCCTCCCCCAGCATTTT
CDR3 protein: CASRSEGDSLPQHF

J gene: TRBJ2-5
V gene: TRBV5-1
clone size: few
D gene: TRBD2
CDR3 DNA: TGCGCCAGCAGCTTGGCGGCTAGCGGGACGCCAGGGTTAGAGACCCAGTACTTC
CDR3 protein: CASSLAASGTPGLETQYF

J gene: TRBJ2-7
V gene: TRBV7-2
clone size: many
D gene: NA
CDR3 DNA: TGTGCCAGCAGCCCGCTGGGACGGGCGTACGAGCAGTACTTC
CDR3 protein: CASSPLGRAYEQYF

J gene: TRBJ2-7
V gene: TRBV28
clone size: NA
D gene: NA
CDR3 DNA: TGTGCCAGCAGTTTAGATGACAGCTCCTACGAGCAGTACTTC
CDR3 protein: CASSLDDSSYEQYF

J gene: TRBJ1-4
V gene: TRBV20-1
clone size: few
D gene: NA
CDR3 DNA: TGCAGTGCCCGTGAAGCAGGCTCTTTGGGTGAAAAACTGTTTTTT
CDR3 protein: CSAREAGSLGEKLFF

J gene: TRBJ2-7
V gene: TRBV5-5
clone size: few
D gene: NA
CDR3 DNA: TGTGCCAGCAGCGCCGGGCCCAACCACGGGCAGTACTTC
CDR3 protein: CASSAGPNHGQYF

J gene: TRBJ2-1
V gene: TRBV20-1
clone size: NA
D gene: TRBD2
CDR3 DNA: TGCAGTGCTAGGGAAGCGGGGGGCTTTAGGGAGCAGTTCTTC
CDR3 protein: CSAREAGGFREQFF

J gene: TRBJ2-1
V gene: TRBV5-1
clone size: few
D gene: TRBD1
CDR3 DNA: TGCGCCAGCAGCTTGGTTGGGACAGGGGTGGAGGAGCAGTTCTTC
CDR3 protein: CASSLVGTGVEEQFF

J gene: TRBJ1-2
V gene: TRBV7-2
clone size: NA
D gene: TRBD1
CDR3 DNA: TGTGCCAGCAGCTCCACCGGGACAGCGTACTTCTACACCTTC
CDR3 protein: CASSSTGTAYFYTF

J gene: TRBJ2-3
V gene: TRBV24-1
clone size: few
D gene: TRBD1
CDR3 DNA: TGTGCCACCAGTGACCACCCTAGGGGGCTTGATACGCAGTATTTT
CDR3 protein: CATSDHPRGLDTQYF

J gene: TRBJ2-7
V gene: TRBV7-8
clone size: NA
D gene: NA
CDR3 DNA: TGTGCCGGCAGCCCCAGTGAGAGCTTGGAGGGCGCGTCCTACGAGCAGTACTTC
CDR3 protein: CAGSPSESLEGASYEQYF

J gene: TRBJ2-1
V gene: TRBV7-9
clone size: NA
D gene: TRBD2
CDR3 DNA: TGTGCCAGCAGCTCCCTGACTAGCGCGCCCTACAACGAGCAGTTCTTC
CDR3 protein: CASSSLTSAPYNEQFF

J gene: TRBJ1-1
V gene: TRBV12-3/TRBV12-4
clone size: NA
D gene: NA
CDR3 DNA: TGTGCCAGCGGACTGGCACTGAACACTGAAGCTTTCTTT
CDR3 protein: CASGLALNTEAFF

J gene: TRBJ2-7
V gene: TRBV20-1
clone size: NA
D gene: TRBD2
CDR3 DNA: TGCAGTGCTAGGGGCGCGGGAGGGGCTTACGAGCAGTACTTC
CDR3 protein: CSARGAGGAYEQYF

J gene: TRBJ1-2
V gene: TRBV28
clone size: few
D gene: NA
CDR3 DNA: TGTGCCAGCAGGCCGGCGTGGCCCGACTATGGCTACACCTTC
CDR3 protein: CASRPAWPDYGYTF

J gene: TRBJ2-7
V gene: TRBV6-2/TRBV6-3
clone size: few
D gene: NA
CDR3 DNA: TGTGCCAGCAGTTTAGGTTTGAGAGACGAGCAGTACTTC
CDR3 protein: CASSLGLRDEQYF